This T cell receptor (beta chain) was identified during a study of blood T cell repertoires in COVID-19. Study background: Collection of acute and convalescent COVID-19 samples took place in the United States, Italy and Spain. In each case, the material was cDNA or gDNA derived from T cells, B-cell-depleted T cells, or PBMCs.

Original methodology: Amplifying reference gene primers gave estimates of nucleated cell counts. Sequencing was performed with immunoSEQ multiplex PCR; in TCRdb, only in-frame clones are kept and a portion is missing. D and trimming come from the DNA, and the V and J calls and clone size come from that table. This table has roughly 360,000 clones, 70% to 85% appearing once. CDR1 is LGHNT and CDR2 is FRNRAP in the germline V gene. The CDR3 totals 15 residues. The V gene end was trimmed by 6 bases and the J gene end by 5 bases; junction bases not matched to a gene: 8. Sequenced input: peripheral blood. This clonotype originated in a human donor with acute or convalescent COVID-19. The donor label of this sample is uncertain. The V call is TRBV12-5, the J call TRBJ2-1; 9 nucleotides line up with TRBD2. The CDR3 region is CASGPGLARNNEQFF. The CDR3 DNA reads TGTGCTAGTGGCCCGGGACTAGCTAGGAACAATGAGCAGTTCTTC.